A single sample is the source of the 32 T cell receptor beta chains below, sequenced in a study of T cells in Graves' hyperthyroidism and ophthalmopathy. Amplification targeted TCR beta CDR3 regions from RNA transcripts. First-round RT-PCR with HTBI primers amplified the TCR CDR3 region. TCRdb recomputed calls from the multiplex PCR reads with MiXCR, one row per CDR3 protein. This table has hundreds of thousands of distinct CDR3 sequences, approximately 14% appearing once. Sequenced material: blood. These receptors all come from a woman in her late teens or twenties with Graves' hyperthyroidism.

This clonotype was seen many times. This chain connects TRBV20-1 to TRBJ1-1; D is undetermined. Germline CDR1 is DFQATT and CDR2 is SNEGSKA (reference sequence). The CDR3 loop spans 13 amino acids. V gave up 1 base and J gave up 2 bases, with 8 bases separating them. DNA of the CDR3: TGCAGTGCTAGAGGGAGAGGAAACACTGAAGCTTTCTTT. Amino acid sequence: CSARGRGNTEAFF.

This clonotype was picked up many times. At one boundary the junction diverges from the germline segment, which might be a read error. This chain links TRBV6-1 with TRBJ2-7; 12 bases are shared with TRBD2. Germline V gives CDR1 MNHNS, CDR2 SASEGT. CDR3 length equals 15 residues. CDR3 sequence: CASSKAASGRGEQYF. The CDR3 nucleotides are TGTGCCAGCAGTAAAGCGGCTAGCGGGAGGGGCGAGCAGTACTTC.

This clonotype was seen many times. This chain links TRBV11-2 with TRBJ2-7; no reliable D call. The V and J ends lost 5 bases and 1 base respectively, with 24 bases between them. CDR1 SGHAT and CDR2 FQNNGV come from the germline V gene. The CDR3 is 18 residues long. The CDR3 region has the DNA TGTGCCAGCAGCGCCCAGATCCTGGTGGCAGCGAGTTCCTACGAGCAGTACTTC. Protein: CASSAQILVAASSYEQYF.

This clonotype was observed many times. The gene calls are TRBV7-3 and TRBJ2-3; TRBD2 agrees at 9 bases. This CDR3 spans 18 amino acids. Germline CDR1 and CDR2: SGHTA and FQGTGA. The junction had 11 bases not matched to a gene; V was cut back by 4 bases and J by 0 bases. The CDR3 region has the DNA TGTGCCAGCAGCTCGAGCTTAAGCGGGAGGCCGAGCACAGATACGCAGTATTTT. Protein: CASSSSLSGRPSTDTQYF.

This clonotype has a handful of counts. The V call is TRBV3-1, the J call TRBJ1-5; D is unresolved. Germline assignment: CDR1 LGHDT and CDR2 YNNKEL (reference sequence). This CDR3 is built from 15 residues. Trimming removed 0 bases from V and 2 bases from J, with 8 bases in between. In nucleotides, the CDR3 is TGTGCCAGCAGCCAAGATACGGGTGGCAATCAGCCCCAGCATTTT. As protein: CASSQDTGGNQPQHF.

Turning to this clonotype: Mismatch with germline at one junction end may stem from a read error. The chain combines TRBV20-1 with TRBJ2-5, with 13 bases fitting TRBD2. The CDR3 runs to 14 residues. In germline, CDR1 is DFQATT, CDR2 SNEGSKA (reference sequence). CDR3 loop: CSASAGLAGEAQYF. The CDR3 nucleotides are TGCAGTGCTAGCGCTGGACTAGCGGGAGAGGCCCAGTACTTC.

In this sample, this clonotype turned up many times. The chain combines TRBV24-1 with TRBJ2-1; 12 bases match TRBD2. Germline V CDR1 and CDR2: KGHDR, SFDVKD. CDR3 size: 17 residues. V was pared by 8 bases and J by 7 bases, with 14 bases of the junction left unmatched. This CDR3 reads CATTPLAGGLGRNEQFF. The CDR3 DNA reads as TGTGCCACCACCCCACTAGCGGGAGGCCTCGGACGGAATGAGCAGTTCTTC.

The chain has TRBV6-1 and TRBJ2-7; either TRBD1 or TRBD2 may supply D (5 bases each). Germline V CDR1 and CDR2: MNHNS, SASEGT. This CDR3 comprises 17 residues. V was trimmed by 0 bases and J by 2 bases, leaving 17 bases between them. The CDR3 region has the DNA TGTGCCAGCAGTGAAGCGTTTCTGGGGCGGGCCGCCTACGAGCAGTACTTC. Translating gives CASSEAFLGRAAYEQYF.

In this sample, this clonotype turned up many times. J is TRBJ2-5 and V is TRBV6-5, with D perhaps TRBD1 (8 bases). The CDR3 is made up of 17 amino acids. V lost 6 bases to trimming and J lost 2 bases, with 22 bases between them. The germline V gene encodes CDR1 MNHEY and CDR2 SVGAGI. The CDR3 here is CASSGGLVTGGQETQYF. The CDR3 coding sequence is TGTGCCAGCAGCGGAGGACTAGTCACAGGGGGACAAGAGACCCAGTACTTC.

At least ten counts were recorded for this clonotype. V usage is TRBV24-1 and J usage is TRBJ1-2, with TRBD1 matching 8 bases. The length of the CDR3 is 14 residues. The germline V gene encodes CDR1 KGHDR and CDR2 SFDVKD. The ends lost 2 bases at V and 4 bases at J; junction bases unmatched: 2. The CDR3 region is CATSDSGTGYGYTF. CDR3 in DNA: TGTGCCACCAGTGATTCCGGGACAGGCTATGGCTACACCTTC.

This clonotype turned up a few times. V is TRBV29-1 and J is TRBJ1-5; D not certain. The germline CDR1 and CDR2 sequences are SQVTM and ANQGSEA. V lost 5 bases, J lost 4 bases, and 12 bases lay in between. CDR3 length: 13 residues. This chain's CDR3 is CSVSDGENQPQHF. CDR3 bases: TGCAGCGTTTCGGACGGAGAAAATCAGCCCCAGCATTTT.

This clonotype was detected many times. CDR3 nucleotides: TGTGCCAGCAGTTTTTCGGGGTACACTGAAGCTTTCTTT. As protein: CASSFSGYTEAFF. The chain links TRBV12-3 or TRBV12-4 to TRBJ1-1; D gene ambiguous. V was cut by 3 bases and J by 3 bases, with 8 bases left in between. The length of the CDR3 is 13 residues.

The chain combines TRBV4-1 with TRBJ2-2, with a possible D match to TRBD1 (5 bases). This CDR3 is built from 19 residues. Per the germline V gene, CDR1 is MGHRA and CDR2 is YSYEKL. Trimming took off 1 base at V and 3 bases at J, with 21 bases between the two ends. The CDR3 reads CASSQGPVVGPKDTGELFF. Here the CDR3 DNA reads TGCGCCAGCAGCCAAGGACCCGTTGTGGGGCCTAAGGACACCGGGGAGCTGTTTTTT.

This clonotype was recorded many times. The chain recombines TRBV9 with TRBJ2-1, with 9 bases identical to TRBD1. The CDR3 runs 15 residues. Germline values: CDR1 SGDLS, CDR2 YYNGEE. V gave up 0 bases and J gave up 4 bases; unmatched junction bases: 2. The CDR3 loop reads CASSVGDREYNEQFF. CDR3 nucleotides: TGTGCCAGCAGCGTAGGGGACAGGGAATACAATGAGCAGTTCTTC.

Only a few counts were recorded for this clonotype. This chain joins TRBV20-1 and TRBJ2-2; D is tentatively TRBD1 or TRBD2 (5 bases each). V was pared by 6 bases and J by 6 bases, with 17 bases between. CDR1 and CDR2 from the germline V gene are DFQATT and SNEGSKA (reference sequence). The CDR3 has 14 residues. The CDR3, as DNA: TGCAGTGCGGGGGTAGGGAAGTCGGCCGGGGAGCTGTTTTTT. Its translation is CSAGVGKSAGELFF.

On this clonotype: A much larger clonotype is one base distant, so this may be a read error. This CDR3 is CASSLWTLRGSTDTQYF. Here the CDR3 DNA reads TGTGCCAGCAGCTTATGGACTTTGCGGGGGAGCACAGATACGCAGTATTTT. The chain recombines TRBV7-2 with TRBJ2-3; 7 bases fit TRBD2. With V trimmed by 2 bases and J by 0 bases, 8 bases remained unmatched. The CDR3 loop spans 17 amino acids. Per the germline V gene, CDR1 is SGHTA and CDR2 is FQGNSA.

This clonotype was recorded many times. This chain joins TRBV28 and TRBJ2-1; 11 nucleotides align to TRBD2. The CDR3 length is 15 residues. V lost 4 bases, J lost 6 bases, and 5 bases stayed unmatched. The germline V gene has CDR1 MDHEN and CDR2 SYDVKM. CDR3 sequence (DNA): TGTGCCAGCAGTTACCTAGCGGGAGGAGTCAATGAGCAGTTCTTC. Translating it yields CASSYLAGGVNEQFF.

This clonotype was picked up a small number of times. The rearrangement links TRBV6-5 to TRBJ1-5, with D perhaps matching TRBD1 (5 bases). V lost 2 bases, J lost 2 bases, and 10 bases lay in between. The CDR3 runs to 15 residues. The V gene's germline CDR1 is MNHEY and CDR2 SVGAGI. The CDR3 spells CASSYGDLGNQPQHF. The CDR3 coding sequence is TGTGCCAGCAGTTACGGGGACTTGGGCAATCAGCCCCAGCATTTT.

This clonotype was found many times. The chain's CDR3 is CSASRGPGEAFF. The CDR3 DNA sequence: TGCAGTGCTAGTAGGGGGCCTGGTGAAGCTTTCTTT. The rearrangement uses TRBV20-1 and TRBJ1-1, with 7 bases identical to TRBD1. From germline, CDR1 is DFQATT and CDR2 SNEGSKA (reference sequence). V lost 3 bases, J lost 7 bases, and 5 bases stayed unmatched. This CDR3 has 12 amino acids.

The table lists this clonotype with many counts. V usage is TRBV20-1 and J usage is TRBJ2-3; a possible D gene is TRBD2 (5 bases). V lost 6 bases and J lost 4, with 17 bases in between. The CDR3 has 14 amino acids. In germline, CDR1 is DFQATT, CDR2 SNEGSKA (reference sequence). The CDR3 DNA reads TGCAGTGCCCTGGATCAAGGGAGCGCAGATACGCAGTATTTT. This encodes CSALDQGSADTQYF.

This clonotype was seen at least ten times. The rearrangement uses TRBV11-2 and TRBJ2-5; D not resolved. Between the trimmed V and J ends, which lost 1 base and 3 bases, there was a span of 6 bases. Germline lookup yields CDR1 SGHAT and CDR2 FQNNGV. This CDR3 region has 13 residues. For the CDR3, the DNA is TGTGCCAGCAGCTTAGGAGCGAAAGAGACCCAGTACTTC. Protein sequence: CASSLGAKETQYF.

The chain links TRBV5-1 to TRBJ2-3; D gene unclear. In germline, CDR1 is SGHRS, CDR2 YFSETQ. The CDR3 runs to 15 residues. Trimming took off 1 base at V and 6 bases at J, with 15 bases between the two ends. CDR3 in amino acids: CASSLQDARRDTQYF. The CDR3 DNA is TGCGCCAGCAGCTTGCAGGACGCCCGTAGGGATACGCAGTATTTT.

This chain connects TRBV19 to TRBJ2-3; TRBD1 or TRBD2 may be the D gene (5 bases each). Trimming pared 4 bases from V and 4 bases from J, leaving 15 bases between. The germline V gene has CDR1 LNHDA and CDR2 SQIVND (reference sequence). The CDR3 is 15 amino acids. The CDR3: CASSTSGLGADTQYF. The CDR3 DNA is TGTGCCAGTAGTACCTCAGGACTGGGGGCAGATACGCAGTATTTT.

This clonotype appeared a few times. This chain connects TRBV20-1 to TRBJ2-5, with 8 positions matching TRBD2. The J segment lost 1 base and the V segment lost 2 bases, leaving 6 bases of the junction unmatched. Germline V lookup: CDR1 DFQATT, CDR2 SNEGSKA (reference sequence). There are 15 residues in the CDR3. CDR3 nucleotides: TGCAGTGCTAGACCAGCGGGAGTGAGCCAAGAGACCCAGTACTTC. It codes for CSARPAGVSQETQYF.

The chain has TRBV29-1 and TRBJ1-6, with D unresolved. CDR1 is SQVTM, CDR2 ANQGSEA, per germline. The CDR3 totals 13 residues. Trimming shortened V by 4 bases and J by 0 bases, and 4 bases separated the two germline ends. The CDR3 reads CSVGSSYNSPLHF. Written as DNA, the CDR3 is TGCAGCGTTGGGAGCTCCTATAATTCACCCCTCCACTTT.

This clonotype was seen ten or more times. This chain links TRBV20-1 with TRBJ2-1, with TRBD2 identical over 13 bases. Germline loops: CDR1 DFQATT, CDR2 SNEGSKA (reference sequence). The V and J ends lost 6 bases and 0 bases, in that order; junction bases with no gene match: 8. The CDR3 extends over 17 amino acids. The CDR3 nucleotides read TGCAGTGCCGATGGGACTAGCGGGACGAACTCCTACAATGAGCAGTTCTTC. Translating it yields CSADGTSGTNSYNEQFF.

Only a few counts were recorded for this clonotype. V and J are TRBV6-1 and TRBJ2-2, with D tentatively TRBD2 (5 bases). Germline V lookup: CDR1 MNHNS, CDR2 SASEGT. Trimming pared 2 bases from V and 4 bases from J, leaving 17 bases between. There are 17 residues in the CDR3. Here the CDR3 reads CASSESGQTSPTGELFF. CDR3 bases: TGTGCCAGCAGTGAAAGCGGCCAGACCAGCCCCACCGGGGAGCTGTTTTTT.

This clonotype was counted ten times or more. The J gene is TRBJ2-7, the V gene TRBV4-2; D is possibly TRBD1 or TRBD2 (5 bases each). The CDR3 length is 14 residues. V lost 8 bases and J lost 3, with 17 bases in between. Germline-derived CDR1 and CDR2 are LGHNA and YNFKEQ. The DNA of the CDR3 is TGTGCCAGCGGACCAGGTGGGGGAGTCTACGAGCAGTACTTC. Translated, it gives CASGPGGGVYEQYF.

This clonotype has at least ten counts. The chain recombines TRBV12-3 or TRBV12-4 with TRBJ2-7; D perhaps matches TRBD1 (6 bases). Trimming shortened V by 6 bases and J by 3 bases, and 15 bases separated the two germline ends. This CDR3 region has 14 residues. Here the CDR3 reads CASRPGTSYYEQYF. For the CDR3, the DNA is TGTGCCAGCAGGCCCGGGACAAGCTACTACGAGCAGTACTTC.

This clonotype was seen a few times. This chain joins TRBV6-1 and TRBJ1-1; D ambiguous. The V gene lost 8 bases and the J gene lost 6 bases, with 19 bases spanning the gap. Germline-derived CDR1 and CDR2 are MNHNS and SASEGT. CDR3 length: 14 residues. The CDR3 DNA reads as TGTGCCAGCCACCCACAAGGAAGGATATCTGAAGCTTTCTTT. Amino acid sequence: CASHPQGRISEAFF.

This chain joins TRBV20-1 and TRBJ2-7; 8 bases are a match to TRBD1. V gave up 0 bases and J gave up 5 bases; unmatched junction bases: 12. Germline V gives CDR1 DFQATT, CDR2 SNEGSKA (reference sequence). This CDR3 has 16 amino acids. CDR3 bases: TGCAGTGCTAGAGATCAGGGCAGGGGGCCGGGCAACGAGCAGTACTTC. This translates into CSARDQGRGPGNEQYF.

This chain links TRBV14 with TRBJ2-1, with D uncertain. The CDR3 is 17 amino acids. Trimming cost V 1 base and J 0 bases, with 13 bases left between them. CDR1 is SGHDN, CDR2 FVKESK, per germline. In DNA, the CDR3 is TGTGCCAGCAGCCAAGTCGGTCCTAGGAGCTCCTACAATGAGCAGTTCTTC. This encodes CASSQVGPRSSYNEQFF.